Each of the 26 T cell receptor beta chains below was sequenced from the same sample in a study of response to subunit inactivated influenza vaccine. TCRdb recomputed calls from the RT-PCR reads with MiXCR, one row per CDR3 protein. Counted here are around 760,000 distinct CDR3 sequences, more than 11% occurring once; the ten biggest clones make up 5.5% to 8%. The sample in question was PBMCs from blood, obtained 14 to 15 days before vaccination. Source of these receptors: a man aged 50-59 years who received an inactivated influenza vaccine.

The V and J genes are TRBV10-3 and TRBJ1-5; TRBD1 might be the D (5 bases). V lost 4 bases, J lost 5 bases, and 9 bases lay in between. The length of the CDR3 is 13 residues. Looked up from germline, CDR1 is ENHRY and CDR2 is SYGVKD. The CDR3 spells CAISGTMDQPQHF. CDR3 coding DNA: TGTGCCATCAGTGGGACAATGGATCAGCCCCAGCATTTT.

The rearrangement joins TRBV7-9 to TRBJ1-3, with unresolved D. Trimming cost V 3 bases and J 2 bases, with 5 bases left between them. Germline lookup yields CDR1 SEHNR and CDR2 FQNEAQ (reference sequence). CDR3 length: 13 amino acids. The CDR3, as DNA: TGTGCCAGCAGCTTCGATACTGGAAACACCATATATTTT. This codes for CASSFDTGNTIYF.

The chain employs TRBV6-2 or TRBV6-3 and TRBJ2-7; 15 nucleotides match TRBD2. In germline, CDR1 is MNHEY, CDR2 SVGEGT. The V gene end was trimmed by 4 bases and the J gene end by 2 bases; junction bases not matched to a gene: 6. The CDR3 consists of 17 residues. The chain's CDR3 is CASSLGLAGGVPYEQYF. The CDR3 DNA reads as TGTGCCAGCAGTTTGGGACTAGCGGGAGGCGTCCCCTACGAGCAGTACTTC.

The genes are TRBV7-6 and TRBJ2-5; a weak D match, TRBD2 (5 bases). Trimming left V 4 bases short and J 1 base short, with 13 bases between. The CDR3 loop spans 15 amino acids. Germline V lookup: CDR1 SGHVS, CDR2 FNYEAQ. DNA for the CDR3: TGTGCCAGCAGCTATCCCCTAGGGAGCCAAGAGACCCAGTACTTC. Protein sequence: CASSYPLGSQETQYF. The variable domain in full, completed from reference TRBV7-6 and TRBJ2-5, reads GAGVSQSPRYKVTKRGQDVALRCDPISGHVSLYWYRQALGQGPEFLTYFNYEAQQDKSGLPNDRFSAERPEGSISTLTIQRTEQRDSAMYRCASSYPLGSQETQYFGPGTRLLVL.

This clonotype was seen more than once but under ten times. The rearrangement links TRBV13 to TRBJ1-2; 10 bases fit TRBD1. This CDR3 has 15 residues. V shed 5 bases, J shed 4 bases, and the junction held 7 bases outside the gene matches. The germline V gene encodes CDR1 PRHDT and CDR2 FYEKMQ (reference sequence). CDR3 in amino acids: CASSTWTGGGYGYTF. The CDR3 DNA sequence: TGTGCCAGCAGCACGTGGACAGGGGGTGGCTATGGCTACACCTTC.

This clonotype has just a few counts. The chain has TRBV13 and TRBJ2-5, with TRBD2 matching over 9 bases. Germline values: CDR1 PRHDT, CDR2 FYEKMQ (reference sequence). The length of the CDR3 is 19 residues. V shed 2 bases and J 4 bases; nucleotides not matched to a gene: 17. This CDR3 reads CASSLRGGTGLASGETQYF. The CDR3 coding sequence is TGTGCCAGCAGCTTAAGGGGAGGTACGGGACTAGCTTCGGGAGAGACCCAGTACTTC. Drawing the rest from reference TRBV13 and TRBJ2-5, the complete variable domain is AAGVIQSPRHLIKEKRETATLKCYPIPRHDTVYWYQQGPGQDPQFLISFYEKMQSDKGSIPDRFSAQQFSDYHSELNMSSLELGDSALYFCASSLRGGTGLASGETQYFGPGTRLLVL.

J is TRBJ2-6 and V is TRBV7-2; D is possibly TRBD1 (5 bases). The ends were cut back, 1 base at V and 2 bases at J, with 9 bases in the middle. There are 16 residues in the CDR3. Germline values: CDR1 SGHTA, CDR2 FQGNSA. For the CDR3, the DNA is TGTGCCAGCAGCTTAGTACGCAGGGCTGGGGCCAACGTCCTGACTTTC. Amino acid sequence: CASSLVRRAGANVLTF.

The chain links TRBV6-6 to TRBJ2-4; no definite D call. The CDR3 is made up of 13 amino acids. The germline V gene has CDR1 MNHNY and CDR2 SVGAGI (reference sequence). V was cut by 6 bases and J by 7 bases, with 13 bases left in between. The CDR3, as DNA: TGTGCCAGCAGCCGTCAGGCCGGGAACATTCAGTACTTC. It encodes CASSRQAGNIQYF.

This clonotype came up a few times. The genes are TRBV5-1 and TRBJ2-2; D unclear. CDR3 size: 14 residues. Trimming took 4 bases from V and 6 from J, leaving 13 bases between them. Germline CDR1 is SGHRS and CDR2 is YFSETQ. CDR3 sequence: CASSRVSQAGELFF. CDR3 nucleotides: TGCGCCAGCAGCAGGGTCAGCCAGGCCGGGGAGCTGTTTTTT.

The chain carries TRBV5-6 and TRBJ1-5; a weak D match, TRBD1 (5 bases). Trimming pared 2 bases from V and 6 bases from J, leaving 15 bases between. Germline V gene lookup returns CDR1 SGHDT and CDR2 YYEEEE. This CDR3 region has 15 residues. The CDR3 protein is CASSFGGVGGQPQHF. The CDR3 DNA is TGTGCCAGCAGCTTCGGAGGGGTCGGGGGTCAGCCCCAGCATTTT. The full variable domain, its missing parts supplied by reference TRBV5-6 and TRBJ1-5, is DAGVTQSPTHLIKTRGQQVTLRCSPKSGHDTVSWYQQALGQGPQFIFQYYEEEERQRGNFPDRFSGHQFPNYSSELNVNALLLGDSALYLCASSFGGVGGQPQHFGDGTRLSIL.

V gene TRBV18 combines with J gene TRBJ2-2; 8 bases are shared with TRBD1. After removal of 6 bases from V and 4 bases from J, the junction contained 7 bases not matched to a gene. Per the germline V gene, CDR1 is KGHSH and CDR2 is LQKENI. The CDR3 covers 15 residues. CDR3 region: CASSIRTGSTGELFF. The CDR3 DNA sequence: TGTGCCAGCTCGATACGGACAGGGAGCACCGGGGAGCTGTTTTTT.

A word on this clonotype: Possible read error: a much larger clone is one base away. V and J are TRBV3-1 and TRBJ2-7; 10 nucleotides match TRBD2. The J call may be incorrect, as the DNA end agrees better with TRBJ2-1. The CDR3 is made up of 16 amino acids. CDR1 and CDR2 (germline): LGHDT, YNNKEL (reference sequence). The CDR3, as DNA: TGTGCCAGCAGCCCCCGACTAGCGGGCCCTCCCTACGAGCAGTTCTTC. Amino acids: CASSPRLAGPPYEQFF.

This clonotype has only one observation. Relative to the germline gene, one junction end is altered; a read error may explain this. This chain uses TRBV2 with TRBJ2-3; no definite D call. The CDR3 consists of 12 residues. Germline values: CDR1 SNHLY, CDR2 FYNNEI. This CDR3 is CASSDGADTQYF. In DNA, the CDR3 is TGTGCCAGCAGTGATGGCGCAGACACGCAGTATTTT.

The CDR3 region has the DNA TGCGCCAGCAGCCAAGACGGCGTCGGAAACACCATATATTTT. Its translation is CASSQDGVGNTIYF. The V and J genes are TRBV5-1 and TRBJ1-3; D remains unclear. The germline CDR1 and CDR2 sequences are SGHRS and YFSETQ. Trimming cost V 4 bases and J 4 bases, with 12 bases left between them. The length of the CDR3 is 14 residues.

This clonotype showed up just a few times. The chain links TRBV7-2 to TRBJ1-3, with a possible D match to TRBD1 (5 bases). Trimming took 3 bases from V and 0 from J, leaving 12 bases between them. The V gene's germline CDR1 is SGHTA and CDR2 FQGNSA. The CDR3 loop spans 16 amino acids. The CDR3 protein is CASSLSPGLSGNTIYF. The CDR3 coding sequence is TGTGCCAGCAGCTTGTCCCCGGGGCTCTCTGGAAACACCATATATTTT.

The genes are TRBV28 and TRBJ2-7; TRBD1 matches 10 bases. The ends lost 3 bases at V and 3 bases at J; junction bases unmatched: 5. The CDR3 sequence is 15 residues long. Germline CDR1 MDHEN, CDR2 SYDVKM. The CDR3 DNA is TGTGCCAGCAGTTTTCTCGGGACAGGGGACTACGAGCAGTACTTC. This encodes CASSFLGTGDYEQYF.

This clonotype came up a few times. The chain employs TRBV6-2 or TRBV6-3 and TRBJ2-1; D is possibly TRBD1 or TRBD2 (5 bases each). Germline CDR1 is MNHEY and CDR2 is SVGEGT. V shed 1 base and J shed 6 bases, with 13 bases lying between them. The CDR3 is 15 residues long. This chain's CDR3 is CASSYWGFKGNEQFF. The CDR3 DNA reads as TGTGCCAGCAGTTACTGGGGGTTCAAAGGCAATGAGCAGTTCTTC.

This clonotype was detected a few times. This chain connects TRBV2 to TRBJ1-6; D unresolved. CDR3 size: 16 residues. V lost 2 bases, J lost 9 bases, and 17 bases lay in between. Germline V lookup: CDR1 SNHLY, CDR2 FYNNEI. CDR3 sequence: CASSEFGDGGASPLHF. DNA for the CDR3: TGTGCCAGCAGTGAATTCGGTGATGGCGGTGCTTCACCCCTCCACTTT.

The chain has TRBV20-1 and TRBJ1-5; D possibly corresponds to TRBD1 (5 bases). CDR1 and CDR2 from the germline V gene are DFQATT and SNEGSKA (reference sequence). The V end was cut by 6 bases, the J end by 0 bases, with 12 bases between. This CDR3 comprises 14 residues. The DNA of the CDR3 is TGCAGTGCCGAAGGGACGCTTAGCAATCAGCCCCAGCATTTT. The encoded protein is CSAEGTLSNQPQHF.

This clonotype appeared a few times. The V call is TRBV29-1, the J call TRBJ2-5; D might be TRBD2 (5 bases). The germline CDR1 and CDR2 sequences are SQVTM and ANQGSEA. CDR3 length: 13 residues. The V gene lost 7 bases and the J gene lost 5 bases, with 17 bases spanning the gap. Here the CDR3 DNA reads TGCAGCGGAAGGTTGGCTAGCAGGGAGACCCAGTACTTC. Protein: CSGRLASRETQYF.

The V and J genes are TRBV7-2 and TRBJ2-3; no firm D call. The CDR3 covers 16 residues. Trimming pared 1 base from V and 2 bases from J, leaving 13 bases between. Germline lookup yields CDR1 SGHTA and CDR2 FQGNSA. CDR3 DNA: TGTGCCAGCAGCTTAGTTGGCGACTGGAACACAGATACGCAGTATTTT. It encodes CASSLVGDWNTDTQYF.

This clonotype was recorded many times. The chain combines TRBV5-1 with TRBJ1-2; 8 nucleotides match TRBD1. The CDR3 runs to 13 residues. Germline trimming cut 0 bases from V and 6 bases from J; bases unmatched to any gene: 1. CDR1 SGHRS and CDR2 YFSETQ come from the germline V gene. In DNA, the CDR3 is TGCGCCAGCAGCTTGGGACAGGGGAATGGCTACACCTTC. This translates into CASSLGQGNGYTF.

This clonotype was picked up a small number of times. This chain connects TRBV7-9 to TRBJ2-4; 7 bases line up with TRBD1. CDR1 and CDR2 (germline): SEHNR, FQNEAQ (reference sequence). With V trimmed by 5 bases and J by 2 bases, 9 bases remained unmatched. The CDR3 loop spans 16 amino acids. The chain's CDR3 is CASSHSYRGPKNIQYF. The DNA for the CDR3 is TGTGCCAGCAGCCATTCCTACAGGGGTCCCAAAAACATTCAGTACTTC.

This chain connects TRBV4-3 to TRBJ2-3; 7 bases agree with TRBD2. The ends lost 0 bases at V and 8 bases at J; junction bases unmatched: 2. From germline, CDR1 is LGHNA and CDR2 YSLEER. CDR3 length: 13 amino acids. CDR3 region: CASSQDQRGTQYF. The CDR3 DNA follows: TGCGCCAGCAGCCAAGATCAGCGGGGTACGCAGTATTTT.

V gene TRBV20-1 combines with J gene TRBJ1-3; D remains unclear. The CDR3 is 12 residues long. Trimming shortened V by 5 bases and J by 0 bases, and 5 bases separated the two germline ends. Germline CDR1 and CDR2: DFQATT and SNEGSKA (reference sequence). CDR3 amino acids: CSAFNSGNTIYF. The CDR3 region has the DNA TGCAGTGCTTTCAACTCTGGAAACACCATATATTTT.

This clonotype appeared a few times. This chain joins TRBV20-1 and TRBJ2-3; D is ambiguous. V was shortened by 4 bases and J by 4 bases, with 9 bases between the two germline ends. Per germline, CDR1 DFQATT and CDR2 SNEGSKA (reference sequence). The CDR3 has 12 residues. This CDR3 reads CSANRVADTQYF. The CDR3, as DNA: TGCAGTGCTAATCGTGTGGCAGATACGCAGTATTTT.